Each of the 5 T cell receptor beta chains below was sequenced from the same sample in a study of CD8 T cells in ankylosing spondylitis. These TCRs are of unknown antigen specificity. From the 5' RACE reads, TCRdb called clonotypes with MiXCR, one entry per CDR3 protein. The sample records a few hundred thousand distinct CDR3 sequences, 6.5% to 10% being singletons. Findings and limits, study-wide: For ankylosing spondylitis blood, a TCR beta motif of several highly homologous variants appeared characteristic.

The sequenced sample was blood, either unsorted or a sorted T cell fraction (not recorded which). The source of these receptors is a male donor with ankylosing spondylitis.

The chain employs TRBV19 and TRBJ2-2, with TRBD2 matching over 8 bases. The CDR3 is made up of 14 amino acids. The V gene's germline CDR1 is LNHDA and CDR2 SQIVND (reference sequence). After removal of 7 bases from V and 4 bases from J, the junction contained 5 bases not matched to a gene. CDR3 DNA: TGTGCCAGTATTCCAGCGGGAGTCACCGGGGAGCTGTTTTTT. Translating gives CASIPAGVTGELFF.

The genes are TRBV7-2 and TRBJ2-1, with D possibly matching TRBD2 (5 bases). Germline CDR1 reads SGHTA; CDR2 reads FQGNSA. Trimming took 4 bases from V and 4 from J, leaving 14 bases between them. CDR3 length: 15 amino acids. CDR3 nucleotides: TGTGCCAGCAGCTCAGACGCCGGGGAGTACAATGAGCAGTTCTTC. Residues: CASSSDAGEYNEQFF.

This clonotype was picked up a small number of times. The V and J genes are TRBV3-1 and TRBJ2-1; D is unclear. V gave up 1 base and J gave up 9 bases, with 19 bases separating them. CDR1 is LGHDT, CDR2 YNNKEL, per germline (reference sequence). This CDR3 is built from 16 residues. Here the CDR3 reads CASSQGPPRSAREQFF. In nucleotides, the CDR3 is TGTGCCAGCAGCCAAGGACCCCCGAGATCTGCGCGTGAGCAGTTCTTC.

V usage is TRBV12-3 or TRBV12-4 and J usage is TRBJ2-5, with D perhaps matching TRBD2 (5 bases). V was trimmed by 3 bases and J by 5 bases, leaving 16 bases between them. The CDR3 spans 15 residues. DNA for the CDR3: TGTGCCAGCAGTTTCACCCAAGCTAGCTTGGAGACCCAGTACTTC. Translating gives CASSFTQASLETQYF.

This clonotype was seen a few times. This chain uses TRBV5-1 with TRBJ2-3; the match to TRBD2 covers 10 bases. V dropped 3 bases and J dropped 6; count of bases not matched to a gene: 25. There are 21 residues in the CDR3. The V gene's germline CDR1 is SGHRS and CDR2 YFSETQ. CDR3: CASSSHRGTEPSGSPEDTQYF. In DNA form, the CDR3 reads TGCGCCAGCAGCTCGCATCGAGGGACTGAGCCTAGCGGGAGTCCGGAGGATACGCAGTATTTT.